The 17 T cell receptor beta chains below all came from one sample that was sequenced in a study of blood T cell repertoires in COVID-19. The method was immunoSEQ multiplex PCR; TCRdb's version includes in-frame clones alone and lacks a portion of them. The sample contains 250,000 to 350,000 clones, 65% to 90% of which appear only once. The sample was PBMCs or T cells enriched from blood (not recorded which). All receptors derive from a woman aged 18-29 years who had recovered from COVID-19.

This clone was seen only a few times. CDR3 amino acids: CASSPGQGDATNEKLFF. The CDR3 nucleotides read TGTGCCAGCAGCCCCGGACAGGGCGACGCAACTAATGAAAAACTGTTTTTT. This chain joins TRBV7-9 and TRBJ1-4; 8 nucleotides agree with TRBD1. The germline CDR1 and CDR2 sequences are SEHNR and FQNEAQ (reference sequence). This CDR3 has 17 residues. The V and J ends lost 5 bases and 0 bases, in that order; junction bases with no gene match: 8. Filled out from reference TRBV7-9 and TRBJ1-4, the complete variable domain reads DTGVSQNPRHKITKRGQNVTFRCDPISEHNRLYWYRQTLGQGPEFLTYFQNEAQLEKSRLLSDRFSAERPKGSFSTLEIQRTEQGDSAMYLCASSPGQGDATNEKLFFGSGTQLSVL.

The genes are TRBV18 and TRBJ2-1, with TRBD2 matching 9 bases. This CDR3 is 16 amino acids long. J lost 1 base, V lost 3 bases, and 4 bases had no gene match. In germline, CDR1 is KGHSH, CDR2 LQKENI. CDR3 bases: TGTGCCAGCTCACCGTTAGCGGGAGAATCCTACAATGAGCAGTTCTTC. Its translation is CASSPLAGESYNEQFF.

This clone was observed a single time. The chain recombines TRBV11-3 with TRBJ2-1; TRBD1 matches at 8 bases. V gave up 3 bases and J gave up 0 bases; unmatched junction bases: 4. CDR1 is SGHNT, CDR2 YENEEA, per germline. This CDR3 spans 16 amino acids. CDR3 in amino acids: CASSFRTGSSYNEQFF. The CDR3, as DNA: TGTGCCAGCAGCTTTAGGACAGGGAGCTCCTACAATGAGCAGTTCTTC.

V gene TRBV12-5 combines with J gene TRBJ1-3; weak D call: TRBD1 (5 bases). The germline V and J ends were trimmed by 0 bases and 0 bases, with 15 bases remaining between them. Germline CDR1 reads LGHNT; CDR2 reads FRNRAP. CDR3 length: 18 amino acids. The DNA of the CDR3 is TGTGCTAGTGGTTTGGTACGGAGTGTCGGGGGCTCTGGAAACACCATATATTTT. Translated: CASGLVRSVGGSGNTIYF.

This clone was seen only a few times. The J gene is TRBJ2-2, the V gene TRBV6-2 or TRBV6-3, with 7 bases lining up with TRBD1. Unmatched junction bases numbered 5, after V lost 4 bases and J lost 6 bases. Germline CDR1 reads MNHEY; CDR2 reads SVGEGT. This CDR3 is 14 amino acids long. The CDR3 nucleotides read TGTGCCAGCAGTTGGGGGACAGACGCCGGGGAGCTGTTTTTT. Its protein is CASSWGTDAGELFF.

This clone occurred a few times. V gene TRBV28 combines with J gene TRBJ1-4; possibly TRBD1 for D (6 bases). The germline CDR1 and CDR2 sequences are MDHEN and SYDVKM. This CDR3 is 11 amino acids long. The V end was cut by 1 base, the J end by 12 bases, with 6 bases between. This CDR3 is CASSLYRELFF. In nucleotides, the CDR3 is TGTGCCAGCAGTTTATACAGGGAACTGTTTTTT.

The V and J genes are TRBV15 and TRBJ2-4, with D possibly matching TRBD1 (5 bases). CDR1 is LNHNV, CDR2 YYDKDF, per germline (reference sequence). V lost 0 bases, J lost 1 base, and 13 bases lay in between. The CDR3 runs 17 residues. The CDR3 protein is CATSRDFQGSAKNIQYF. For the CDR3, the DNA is TGTGCCACCAGCAGAGATTTCCAGGGAAGTGCCAAAAACATTCAGTACTTC. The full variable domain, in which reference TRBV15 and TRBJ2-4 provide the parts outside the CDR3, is DAMVIQNPRYQVTQFGKPVTLSCSQTLNHNVMYWYQQKSSQAPKLLFHYYDKDFNNEADTPDNFQSRRPNTSFCFLDIRSPGLGDTAMYLCATSRDFQGSAKNIQYFGAGTRLSVL.

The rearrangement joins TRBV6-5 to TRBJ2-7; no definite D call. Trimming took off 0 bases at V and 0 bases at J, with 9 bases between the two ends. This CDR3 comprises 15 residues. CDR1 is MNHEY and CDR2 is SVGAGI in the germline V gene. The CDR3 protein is CASSYSVISSYEQYF. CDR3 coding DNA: TGTGCCAGCAGTTACTCGGTAATCAGCTCCTACGAGCAGTACTTC.

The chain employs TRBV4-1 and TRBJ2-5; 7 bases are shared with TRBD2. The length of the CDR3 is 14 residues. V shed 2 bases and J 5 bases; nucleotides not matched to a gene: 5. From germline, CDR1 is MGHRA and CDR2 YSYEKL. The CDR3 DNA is TGCGCCAGCAGCCAACTGGGGGGGAGGGAGACCCAGTACTTC. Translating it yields CASSQLGGRETQYF.

CDR3 DNA sequence: TGCGCCAGCAGCTTGAACAGGGTCGATGAGCAGTTCTTC. Amino acids: CASSLNRVDEQFF. V gene TRBV5-1 combines with J gene TRBJ2-1; a weak D match, TRBD1 (6 bases). V lost 1 base, J lost 8 bases, and 10 bases lay in between. The CDR3 has 13 amino acids. Germline-derived CDR1 and CDR2 are SGHRS and YFSETQ.

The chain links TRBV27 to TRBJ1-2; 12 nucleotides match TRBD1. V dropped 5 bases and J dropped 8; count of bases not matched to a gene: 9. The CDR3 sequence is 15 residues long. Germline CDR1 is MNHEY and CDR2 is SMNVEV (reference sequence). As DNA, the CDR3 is TGTGCCAGCAGTCTCCTTGGGACAGGGGGCGGAGGCTACACCTTC. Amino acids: CASSLLGTGGGGYTF.

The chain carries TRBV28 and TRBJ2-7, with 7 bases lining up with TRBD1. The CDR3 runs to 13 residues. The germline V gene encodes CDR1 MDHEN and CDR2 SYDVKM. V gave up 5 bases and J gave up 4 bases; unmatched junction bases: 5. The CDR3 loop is CASSGTVSYEQYF. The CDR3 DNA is TGTGCCAGCAGTGGGACAGTTTCTTACGAGCAGTACTTC. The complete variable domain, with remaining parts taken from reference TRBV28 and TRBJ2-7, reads DVKVTQSSRYLVKRTGEKVFLECVQDMDHENMFWYRQDPGLGLRLIYFSYDVKMKEKGDIPEGYSVSREKKERFSLILESASTNQTSMYLCASSGTVSYEQYFGPGTRLTVT.

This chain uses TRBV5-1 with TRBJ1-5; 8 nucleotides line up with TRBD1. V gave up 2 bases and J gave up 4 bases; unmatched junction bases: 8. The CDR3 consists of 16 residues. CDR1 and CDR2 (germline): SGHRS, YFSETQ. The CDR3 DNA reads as TGCGCCAGCAGCTTAGGGACAGGAGCCTCTAATCAGCCCCAGCATTTT. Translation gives CASSLGTGASNQPQHF.

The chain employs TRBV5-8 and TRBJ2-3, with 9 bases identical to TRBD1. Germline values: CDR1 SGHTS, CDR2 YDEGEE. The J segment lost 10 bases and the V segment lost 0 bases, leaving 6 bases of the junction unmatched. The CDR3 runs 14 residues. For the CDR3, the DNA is TGTGCCAGCAGCTTGGACAGGGGGCGCATTGCGCAGTATTTT. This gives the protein CASSLDRGRIAQYF.

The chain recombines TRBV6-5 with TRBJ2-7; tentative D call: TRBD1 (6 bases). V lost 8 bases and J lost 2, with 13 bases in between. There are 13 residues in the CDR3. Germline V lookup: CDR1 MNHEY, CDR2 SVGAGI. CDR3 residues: CASWSGQTYEQYF. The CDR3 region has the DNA TGTGCCAGCTGGTCTGGACAGACCTACGAGCAGTACTTC.

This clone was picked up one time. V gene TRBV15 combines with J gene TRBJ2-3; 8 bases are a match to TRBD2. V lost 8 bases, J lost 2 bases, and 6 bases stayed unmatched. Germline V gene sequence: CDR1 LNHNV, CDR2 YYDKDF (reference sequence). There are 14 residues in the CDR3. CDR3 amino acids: CATRRGADTDTQYF. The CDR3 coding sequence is TGTGCCACCCGGCGGGGGGCGGACACAGATACGCAGTATTTT.

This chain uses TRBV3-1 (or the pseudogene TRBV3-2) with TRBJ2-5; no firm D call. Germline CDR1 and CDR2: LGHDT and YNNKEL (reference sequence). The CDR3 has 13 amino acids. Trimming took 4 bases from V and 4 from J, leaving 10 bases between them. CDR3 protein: CASSLTRGETQYF. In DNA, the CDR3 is TGTGCCAGCAGCCTCACACGAGGAGAGACCCAGTACTTC.